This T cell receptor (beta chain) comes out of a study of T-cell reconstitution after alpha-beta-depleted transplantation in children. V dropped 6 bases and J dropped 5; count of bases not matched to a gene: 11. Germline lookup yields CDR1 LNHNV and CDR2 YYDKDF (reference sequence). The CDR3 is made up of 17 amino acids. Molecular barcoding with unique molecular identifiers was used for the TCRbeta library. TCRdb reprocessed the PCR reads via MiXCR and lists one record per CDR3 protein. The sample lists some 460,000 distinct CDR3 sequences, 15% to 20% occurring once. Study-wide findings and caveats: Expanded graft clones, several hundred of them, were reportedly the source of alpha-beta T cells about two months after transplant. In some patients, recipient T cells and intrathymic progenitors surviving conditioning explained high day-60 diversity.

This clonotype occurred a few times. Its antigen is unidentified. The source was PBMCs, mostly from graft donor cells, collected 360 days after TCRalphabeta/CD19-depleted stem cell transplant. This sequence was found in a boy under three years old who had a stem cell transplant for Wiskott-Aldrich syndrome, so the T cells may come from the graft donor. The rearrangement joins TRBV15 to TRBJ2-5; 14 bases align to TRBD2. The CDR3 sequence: CATSRTSGRYQMETQYF. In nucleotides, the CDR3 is TGTGCCACCAGTAGGACTAGCGGGAGGTATCAAATGGAGACCCAGTACTTC.